This T cell receptor beta chain was identified in a study of blood T cell repertoires in COVID-19. Study as a whole: Specimens from acute and convalescent COVID-19 originated in the United States, Italy and Spain.

Participant ages covered about 18 to 90 years across around 25 US areas. Participant-reported clinical history was the basis for cohort assignment. This CDR3 comprises 16 residues. V gave up 4 bases and J gave up 4 bases, with 20 bases separating them. Germline V gene data show CDR1 as SGHDT and CDR2 as YYEEEE. In the original workflow: Amplified reference gene primers provided the basis for estimating nucleated cell counts. The protocol was immunoSEQ multiplex PCR, while the TCRdb copy is restricted to in-frame clones and leaves out a portion. V, J and clone size are taken as reported in that table, and D and trimming were inferred from the DNA itself. This table has 220,000 or so clones, 70% to 90% appearing once.

The TCR was taken from a woman aged 45 to 65 with acute COVID-19. This chain joins TRBV5-6 and TRBJ1-2; weak D call: TRBD1 (6 bases). The sequenced sample consisted of PBMCs or T cells enriched from blood (not recorded which). Written as DNA, the CDR3 is TGTGCCAGCAGCCCTATTACTAACAGGGAGGGCTATGGCTACACCTTC. Encoded protein: CASSPITNREGYGYTF. Drawing the rest from reference TRBV5-6 and TRBJ1-2, the complete variable domain is DAGVTQSPTHLIKTRGQQVTLRCSPKSGHDTVSWYQQALGQGPQFIFQYYEEEERQRGNFPDRFSGHQFPNYSSELNVNALLLGDSALYLCASSPITNREGYGYTFGSGTRLTVV.